Listed here are 3 T cell receptor beta chains from one sample, sequenced in a study of graft-versus-host responses after intestinal transplantation. These TCRs' antigens remain unknown. Libraries were prepared by immunoSEQ multiplex PCR; TCRdb keeps only in-frame clonotypes and omits some of them. The repertoire holds 100,000 or so clones, with over 85% as singletons. The material sequenced was unstimulated CD8+ T cells sorted from spleen or lymph node cells, taken before transplant. Source of these receptors: a human donor who was the organ donor for an intestinal transplant.

This clone was seen a handful of times. This chain links TRBV5-6 with TRBJ1-5; 10 nucleotides agree with TRBD1. J lost 6 bases, V lost 2 bases, and 5 bases had no gene match. The CDR3 is 15 amino acids. CDR1 SGHDT and CDR2 YYEEEE come from the germline V gene. Here the CDR3 DNA reads TGTGCCAGCAGCTTTGGGACAGGGGTGACTCAGCCCCAGCATTTT. This sequence encodes CASSFGTGVTQPQHF.

The rearrangement links TRBV5-6 to TRBJ2-7; 11 bases fit TRBD2. The V gene end was trimmed by 0 bases and the J gene end by 7 bases; junction bases not matched to a gene: 6. The length of the CDR3 is 15 residues. Per the germline V gene, CDR1 is SGHDT and CDR2 is YYEEEE. The CDR3 DNA reads as TGTGCCAGCAGCTTGGCACTAGCGGGAGTGGGAGAGCAGTACTTC. The encoded protein is CASSLALAGVGEQYF.

The chain couples TRBV7-9 to TRBJ2-2; D remains ambiguous. Germline loops: CDR1 SEHNR, CDR2 FQNEAQ (reference sequence). Trimming pared 2 bases from V and 6 bases from J, leaving 7 bases between. This CDR3 has 13 amino acids. The chain's CDR3 is CASSLTGSGELFF. The CDR3 nucleotides read TGTGCCAGCAGCTTAACCGGTTCCGGGGAGCTGTTTTTT.